A selection of T cell receptor beta chains follows, all from one sample in a study of blood T cell repertoires in COVID-19. Generated by immunoSEQ multiplex PCR, the TCRdb table keeps only in-frame clones and is missing some. The repertoire consists of 180,000 or so clones, with 70% to 90% occurring once and the leading ten covering under 3.5%. Sequencing used peripheral blood. The source of these receptors is a young woman with active or convalescent COVID-19. Each CDR3 is given without its conserved first and last residue.

cdr3_aa,v_call
ASSFGGSSYEQY,TRBV7-2
ASSPPIQDYSYEQY,TRBV18
ASSQFEGRSYGYT,TRBV16
ASSTRQGAYEQY,TRBV7-9
ASSIAGGPSYEQY,TRBV19
ASSSWTVGYT,TRBV19
ASSSGGARSNTEAF,TRBV19
ATREQVTDTQY,TRBV24-1
ASSSGQGSNEKLF,TRBV18
ASNLQGIDGYT,TRBV5-5
ASSGTVNTGELF,TRBV9
ASSQGGSGRSNTGELF,TRBV23-1
ASSLRQGGDTEAF,TRBV7-9
ASSLAQTNTEAF,TRBV5-6
ASSLSNTGELF,TRBV11-2
ASSAPYRGPDYGYT,TRBV9
ASSVTTDSSYEQY,TRBV9
ASSDAGTGVYEQY,TRBV6-1
ASSDLQGYT,TRBV25-1
ASSEGQWPQH,TRBV2
ASSPSGTPGANVLT,TRBV19
ASRTQGTDTQY,TRBV27
ASSEQGVGNTEAF,TRBV10-2
AISETSGGTETQY,TRBV10-3
ASSPPHGEPQH,TRBV3-1/TRBV3-2
ASSYGTGGDEQF,TRBV5-1
ASSRQTGQETQY,TRBV7-9
ASSPGAPNSPLH,TRBV19
ASSIPSTGGKQY,TRBV19
ASSTRDRGKDTIY,TRBV6-6
ASSLGVYATGELF,TRBV5-6
ASSFNAGPRY,TRBV28
ASRPSTALNTEAF,TRBV6-5
ASSSRTGPANYGYT,TRBV27
ASRPDRSPSPLH,TRBV27
ASSTTGGSEKLF,TRBV6-5
ASSPTGTVITYEQY,TRBV4-2
ASSPGTGGLNTEAF,TRBV18
ATSDTDRGWGEAF,TRBV24-1
AWSLGQGVRNEQF,TRBV30
ASKPGEYQTQY,TRBV5-1
ATSGTGGIEQY,TRBV6-6
ASSLGDSTNEKLF,TRBV11-2
SASGPGQGGAEAF,TRBV20-1
ASRGTGGANYGYT,TRBV28
ASSGAAAGGSTDTQY,TRBV11-2
ASRYPGGDSYNEQF,TRBV6-2/TRBV6-3
ASSSAHPQRGPPQDEQF,TRBV6-2/TRBV6-3
ASTRRPGAGTEAF,TRBV19
ASSSKRRDRVTNEQF,TRBV7-9